Listed here are 10 T cell receptor beta chains from one sample, sequenced in a study of post-analysis software for immune sequencing data. Study results and caveats: A handful of TRBV segments were significantly more frequent in patients than in controls. TRBV5-6, TRBV5-1 and TRBV20-1 were among these segments.

Antigen specificity for these receptors is unknown. Built from TCR beta cDNA, the libraries had unique molecular identifiers in them. TCRdb re-called the PCR reads with MiXCR, one entry per CDR3 protein. The sample lists 600,000 to 750,000 distinct CDR3 sequences, 59% occurring once. The sample consisted of blood. These TCRs come from a girl aged 2 to 10 with multiple sclerosis.

The chain combines TRBV24-1 with TRBJ2-7; TRBD1 aligns across 9 bases. The J segment lost 3 bases and the V segment lost 5 bases, leaving 1 base of the junction unmatched. The CDR3 sequence is 13 residues long. Germline CDR1 KGHDR, CDR2 SFDVKD. This CDR3 is CATSVGQGYEQYF. CDR3 nucleotide sequence: TGTGCCACCAGTGTGGGACAGGGCTACGAGCAGTACTTC.

The CDR3 loop reads CASSYGGTARGETQYF. CDR3 DNA: TGTGCCAGCAGTTACGGGGGGACAGCAAGAGGGGAGACCCAGTACTTC. The V gene is TRBV6-5, the J gene TRBJ2-5, with TRBD1 as a possible D gene (7 bases). The CDR3 is 16 residues long. Trimming cost V 2 bases and J 5 bases, with 18 bases left between them. Germline-derived CDR1 and CDR2 are MNHEY and SVGAGI.

This clonotype was observed a handful of times. V and J are TRBV28 and TRBJ2-1; D call uncertain. In germline, CDR1 is MDHEN, CDR2 SYDVKM. Trimming stripped 5 bases from V and 5 bases from J, with 16 bases between. CDR3 length equals 15 residues. CDR3 DNA sequence: TGTGCCAGCAGTCCAGAGGCACTAAGCCACAATGAGCAGTTCTTC. This gives the protein CASSPEALSHNEQFF.

About this clonotype: No conserved phenylalanine or tryptophan is present at the end of the CDR3, so a read error is the likely explanation. The chain has TRBV20-1 and TRBJ1-2; possibly TRBD1 for D (5 bases). The V end was cut by 3 bases, the J end by 6 bases, with 11 bases between. This CDR3 comprises 12 residues. Germline V gene lookup returns CDR1 DFQATT and CDR2 SNEGSKA (reference sequence). For the CDR3, the DNA is TGCAGTGCTAGGGAACAGGCGAATGGCTACACCTGC. Amino acids: CSAREQANGYTC.

This clonotype has more than one count but fewer than ten. The V call is TRBV6-4, the J call TRBJ2-1; 8 bases map to TRBD2. The germline V gene encodes CDR1 MRHNA and CDR2 SNTAGT. CDR3 length: 15 amino acids. Losses at the gene ends were 4 bases for V and 2 bases for J; bases not matched to a gene: 4. The CDR3 reads CASSVGGGTYNEQFF. CDR3 nucleotide sequence: TGTGCCAGCAGTGTGGGCGGGGGGACCTACAATGAGCAGTTCTTC.

This clonotype was counted between two and nine times. The V gene is TRBV15, the J gene TRBJ2-7; tentatively, D is TRBD2 (5 bases). The end of the DNA fits TRBJ2-5 better, so the J call may be wrong. CDR1 and CDR2 (germline): LNHNV, YYDKDF (reference sequence). The CDR3 is 15 amino acids. As DNA, the CDR3 is TGTGCCACCAGCACGACCATCGGGGAATTGGAGACCCAGTACTTC. Its protein is CATSTTIGELETQYF.

The chain has TRBV29-1 and TRBJ1-1; TRBD1 is a possible D gene (6 bases). Germline lookup yields CDR1 SQVTM and CDR2 ANQGSEA. V lost 4 bases, J lost 3 bases, and 15 bases lay in between. The CDR3 totals 14 residues. The CDR3 bases are TGCAGCGTTGCACAGGGAGGGGCGCACACTGAAGCTTTCTTT. This sequence encodes CSVAQGGAHTEAFF. The full variable domain, with the rest looked up from reference TRBV29-1 and TRBJ1-1, is SAVISQKPSRDICQRGTSLTIQCQVDSQVTMMFWYRQQPGQSLTLIATANQGSEATYESGFVIDKFPISRPNLTFSTLTVSNMSPEDSSIYLCSVAQGGAHTEAFFGQGTRLTVV.

This clonotype was seen a few times. The V gene is TRBV9, the J gene TRBJ1-5; 9 bases fit TRBD1. This CDR3 comprises 15 residues. The germline gives CDR1 SGDLS, CDR2 YYNGEE. The V gene end was trimmed by 2 bases and the J gene end by 7 bases; junction bases not matched to a gene: 7. The CDR3 DNA follows: TGTGCCAGCAGCGTTACAGGGGGCGCGGGGCAGCCCCAGCATTTT. Amino acids: CASSVTGGAGQPQHF.

The chain links TRBV11-2 to TRBJ1-2; 12 positions match TRBD1. V lost 5 bases to trimming and J lost 3 bases; unmatched junction nucleotides: 7. This CDR3 has 16 amino acids. Looked up from germline, CDR1 is SGHAT and CDR2 is FQNNGV. CDR3 sequence reads: CASSGGQGALHYGYTF. CDR3 bases: TGTGCCAGCAGCGGGGGACAGGGGGCGCTACACTATGGCTACACCTTC.

This clonotype was observed a few times. The J gene is TRBJ1-2, the V gene TRBV2, with D maybe TRBD1 (5 bases). Germline CDR1 reads SNHLY; CDR2 reads FYNNEI. V lost 5 bases and J lost 12, with 19 bases in between. This CDR3 is 13 amino acids long. CDR3 region: CASSLNPGTDNTF. DNA of the CDR3: TGTGCCAGCAGTCTGAACCCTGGGACCGATAACACCTTC.